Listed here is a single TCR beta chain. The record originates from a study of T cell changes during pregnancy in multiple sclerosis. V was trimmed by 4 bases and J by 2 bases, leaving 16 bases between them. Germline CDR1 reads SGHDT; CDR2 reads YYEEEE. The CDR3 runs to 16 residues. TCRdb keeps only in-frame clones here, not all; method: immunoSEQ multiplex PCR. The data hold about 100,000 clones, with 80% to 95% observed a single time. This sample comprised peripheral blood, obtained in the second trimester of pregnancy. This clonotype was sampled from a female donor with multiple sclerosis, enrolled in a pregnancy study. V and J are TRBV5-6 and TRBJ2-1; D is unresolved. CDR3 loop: CASSPTSANPYNEQFF. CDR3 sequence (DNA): TGTGCCAGCAGCCCCACGAGTGCGAACCCCTACAATGAGCAGTTCTTC.